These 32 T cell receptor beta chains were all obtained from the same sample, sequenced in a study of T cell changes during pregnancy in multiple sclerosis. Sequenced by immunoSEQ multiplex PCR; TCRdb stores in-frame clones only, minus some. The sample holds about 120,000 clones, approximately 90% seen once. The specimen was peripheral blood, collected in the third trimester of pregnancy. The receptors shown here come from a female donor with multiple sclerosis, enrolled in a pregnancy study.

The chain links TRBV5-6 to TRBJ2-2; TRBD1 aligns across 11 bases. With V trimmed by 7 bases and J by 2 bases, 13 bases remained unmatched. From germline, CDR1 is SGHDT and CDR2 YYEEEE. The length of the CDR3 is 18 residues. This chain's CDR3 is CASEVSKGQGVNTGELFF. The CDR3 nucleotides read TGTGCCAGCGAGGTCAGCAAGGGACAGGGGGTTAACACCGGGGAGCTGTTTTTT.

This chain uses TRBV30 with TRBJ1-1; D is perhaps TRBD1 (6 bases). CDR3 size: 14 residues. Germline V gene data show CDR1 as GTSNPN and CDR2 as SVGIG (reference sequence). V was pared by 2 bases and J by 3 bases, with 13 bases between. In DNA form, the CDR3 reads TGTGCCTGGAGTTCGACAGGACCCGACACTGAAGCTTTCTTT. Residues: CAWSSTGPDTEAFF.

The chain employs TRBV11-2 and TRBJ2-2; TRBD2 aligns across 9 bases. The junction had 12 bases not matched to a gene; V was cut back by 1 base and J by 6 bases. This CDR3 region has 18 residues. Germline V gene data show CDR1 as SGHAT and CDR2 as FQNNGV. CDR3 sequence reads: CASSLVGPSGIRAGELFF. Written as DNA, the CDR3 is TGTGCCAGCAGCTTAGTGGGCCCTAGCGGGATAAGGGCCGGGGAGCTGTTTTTT.

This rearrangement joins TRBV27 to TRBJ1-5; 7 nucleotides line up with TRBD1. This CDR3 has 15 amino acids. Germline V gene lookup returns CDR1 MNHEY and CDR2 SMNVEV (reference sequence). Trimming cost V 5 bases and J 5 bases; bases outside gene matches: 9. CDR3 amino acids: CASSISRQGDQPQHF. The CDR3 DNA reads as TGTGCCAGCAGTATTAGCAGACAGGGAGATCAGCCCCAGCATTTT.

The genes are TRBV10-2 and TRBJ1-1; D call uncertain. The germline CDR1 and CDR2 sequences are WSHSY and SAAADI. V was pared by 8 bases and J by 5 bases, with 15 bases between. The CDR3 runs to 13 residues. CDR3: CASRKRGQTEAFF. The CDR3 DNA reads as TGCGCCAGCCGGAAACGGGGTCAAACTGAAGCTTTCTTT.

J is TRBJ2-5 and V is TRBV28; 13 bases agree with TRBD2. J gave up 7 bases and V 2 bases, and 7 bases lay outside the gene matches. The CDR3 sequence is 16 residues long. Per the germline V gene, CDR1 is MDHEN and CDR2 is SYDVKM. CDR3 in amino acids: CASSLGTSGTLGTQYF. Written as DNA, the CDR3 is TGTGCCAGCAGTTTAGGGACTAGCGGGACCTTAGGGACCCAGTACTTC.

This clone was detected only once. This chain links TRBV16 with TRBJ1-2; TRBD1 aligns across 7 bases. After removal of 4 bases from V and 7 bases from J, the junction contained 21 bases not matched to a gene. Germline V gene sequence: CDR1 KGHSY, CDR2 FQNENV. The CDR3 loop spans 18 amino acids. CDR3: CASSLRGTSIYLESGYTF. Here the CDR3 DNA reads TGTGCCAGCAGCCTCAGGGGGACCAGCATTTACTTAGAGTCTGGCTACACCTTC. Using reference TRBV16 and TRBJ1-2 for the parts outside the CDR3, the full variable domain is GEEVAQTPKHLVRGEGQKAKLYCAPIKGHSYVFWYQQVLKNEFKFLISFQNENVFDETGMPKERFSAKCLPNSPCSLEIQATKLEDSAVYFCASSLRGTSIYLESGYTFGSGTRLTVV.

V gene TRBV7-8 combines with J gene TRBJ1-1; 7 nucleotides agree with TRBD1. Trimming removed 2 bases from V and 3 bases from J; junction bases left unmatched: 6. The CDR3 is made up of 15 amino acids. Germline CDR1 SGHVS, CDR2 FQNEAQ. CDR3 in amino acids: CASSLTTGFDTEAFF. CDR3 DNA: TGTGCCAGCAGCTTAACGACAGGGTTCGACACTGAAGCTTTCTTT.

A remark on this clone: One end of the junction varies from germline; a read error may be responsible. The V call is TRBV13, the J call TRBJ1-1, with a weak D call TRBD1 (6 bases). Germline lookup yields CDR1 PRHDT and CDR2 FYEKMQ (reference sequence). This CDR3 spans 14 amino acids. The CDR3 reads CASSVGQPNTEAFF. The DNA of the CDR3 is TGTGCCAGCAGCGTAGGACAGCCGAACACTGAAGCTTTCTTT.

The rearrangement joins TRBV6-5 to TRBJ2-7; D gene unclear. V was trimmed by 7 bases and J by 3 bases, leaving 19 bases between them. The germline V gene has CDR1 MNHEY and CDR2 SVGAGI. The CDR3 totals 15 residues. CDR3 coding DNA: TGTGCCAGCAAGCCGTACCGAACCGGAGACTACGAGCAGTACTTC. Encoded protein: CASKPYRTGDYEQYF.

DNA for the CDR3: TGTGCCAGCAGTCAGGAACCCCTCGGGAACACTGAAGCTTTCTTT. This translates into CASSQEPLGNTEAFF. The chain uses TRBV2 and TRBJ1-1; D gene ambiguous. Germline loops: CDR1 SNHLY, CDR2 FYNNEI. CDR3 length: 15 amino acids. Trimming stripped 5 bases from V and 1 base from J, with 14 bases between.

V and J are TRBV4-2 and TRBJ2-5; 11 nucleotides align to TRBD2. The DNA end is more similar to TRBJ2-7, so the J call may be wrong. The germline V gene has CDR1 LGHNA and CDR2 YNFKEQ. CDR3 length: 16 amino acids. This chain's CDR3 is CASSQELAGVWDEQYF. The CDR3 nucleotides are TGTGCCAGCAGCCAGGAACTAGCGGGAGTTTGGGACGAGCAGTACTTC.

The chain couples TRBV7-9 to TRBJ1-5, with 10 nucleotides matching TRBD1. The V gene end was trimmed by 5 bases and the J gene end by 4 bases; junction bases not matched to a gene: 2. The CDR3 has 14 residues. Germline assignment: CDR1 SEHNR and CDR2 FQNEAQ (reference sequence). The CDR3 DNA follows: TGTGCCAGCAGCATGGGACAGGGGAATCAGCCCCAGCATTTT. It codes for CASSMGQGNQPQHF.

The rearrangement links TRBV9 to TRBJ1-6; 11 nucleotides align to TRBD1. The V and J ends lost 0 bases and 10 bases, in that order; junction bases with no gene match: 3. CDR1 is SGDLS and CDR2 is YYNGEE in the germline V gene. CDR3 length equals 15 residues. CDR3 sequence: CASSVGGTGGSPLHF. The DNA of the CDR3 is TGTGCCAGCAGCGTAGGGGGGACAGGGGGATCACCCCTCCACTTT.

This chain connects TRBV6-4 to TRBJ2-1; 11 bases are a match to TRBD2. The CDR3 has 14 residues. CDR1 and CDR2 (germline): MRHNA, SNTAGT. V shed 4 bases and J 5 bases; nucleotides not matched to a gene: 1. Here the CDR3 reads CASSVAGGHNEQFF. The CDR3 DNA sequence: TGTGCCAGCAGTGTAGCGGGGGGGCACAATGAGCAGTTCTTC.

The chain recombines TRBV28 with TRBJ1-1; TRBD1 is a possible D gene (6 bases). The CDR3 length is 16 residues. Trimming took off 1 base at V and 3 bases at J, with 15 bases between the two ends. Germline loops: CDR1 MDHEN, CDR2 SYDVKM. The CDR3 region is CASSLLLGTGYTEAFF. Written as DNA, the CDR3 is TGTGCCAGCAGTTTATTGCTGGGAACAGGGTACACTGAAGCTTTCTTT.

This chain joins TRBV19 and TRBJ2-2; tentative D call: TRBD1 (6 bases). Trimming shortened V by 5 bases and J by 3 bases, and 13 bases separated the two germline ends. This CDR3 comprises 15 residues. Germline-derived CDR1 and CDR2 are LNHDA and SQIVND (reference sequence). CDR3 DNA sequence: TGTGCCAGTAGTCTTAAGGGGACACACACCGGGGAGCTGTTTTTT. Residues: CASSLKGTHTGELFF.

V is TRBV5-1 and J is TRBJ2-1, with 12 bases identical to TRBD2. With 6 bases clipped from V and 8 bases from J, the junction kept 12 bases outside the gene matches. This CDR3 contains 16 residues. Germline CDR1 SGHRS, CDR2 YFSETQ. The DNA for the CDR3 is TGCGCCAGCAAATTGACTAGCGGGAGCACATCCTATGAGCAGTTCTTC. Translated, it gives CASKLTSGSTSYEQFF.

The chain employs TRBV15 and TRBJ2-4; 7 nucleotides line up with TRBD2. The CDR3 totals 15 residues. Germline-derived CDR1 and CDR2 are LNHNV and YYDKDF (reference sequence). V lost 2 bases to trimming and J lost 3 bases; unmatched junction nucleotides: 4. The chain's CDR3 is CATSRWGEGKNIQYF. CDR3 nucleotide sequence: TGTGCCACCAGCAGATGGGGGGAGGGCAAAAACATTCAGTACTTC.

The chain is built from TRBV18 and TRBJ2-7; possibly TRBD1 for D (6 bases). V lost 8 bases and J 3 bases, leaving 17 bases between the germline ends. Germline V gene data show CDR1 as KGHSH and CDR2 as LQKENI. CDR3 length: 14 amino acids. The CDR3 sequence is CASASIGQNYEQYF. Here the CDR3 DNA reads TGTGCCAGCGCGAGTATAGGACAGAACTACGAGCAGTACTTC.

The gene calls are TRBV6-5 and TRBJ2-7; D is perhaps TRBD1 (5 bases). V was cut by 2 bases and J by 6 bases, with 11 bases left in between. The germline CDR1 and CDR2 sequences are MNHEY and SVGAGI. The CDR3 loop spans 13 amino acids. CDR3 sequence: CASSYIRVGEQYF. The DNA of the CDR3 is TGTGCCAGCAGTTACATCAGGGTCGGCGAGCAGTACTTC.

The CDR3 spells CASSQWTGRGYTF. The CDR3 DNA sequence: TGTGCCAGCAGTCAGTGGACAGGGCGCGGCTACACCTTC. The chain links TRBV6-5 to TRBJ1-2, with 8 bases fitting TRBD1. The CDR3 covers 13 residues. CDR1 MNHEY and CDR2 SVGAGI come from the germline V gene. J lost 8 bases, V lost 5 bases, and 7 bases had no gene match.

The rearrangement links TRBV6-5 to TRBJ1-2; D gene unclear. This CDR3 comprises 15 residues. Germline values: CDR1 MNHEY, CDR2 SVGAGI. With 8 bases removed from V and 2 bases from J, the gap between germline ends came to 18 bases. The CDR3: CASAGSGERNYGYTF. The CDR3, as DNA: TGTGCCAGCGCGGGGAGTGGGGAGAGGAACTATGGCTACACCTTC.

This CDR3 is CASSVGQGNEKLFF. Here the CDR3 DNA reads TGTGCCAGCAGCGTTGGCCAGGGGAATGAAAAACTGTTTTTT. The chain uses TRBV9 and TRBJ1-4; D perhaps matches TRBD1 (6 bases). The V end lost 2 bases, the J end lost 5 bases, and 10 bases lay between the germline ends. CDR3 length: 14 residues. CDR1 and CDR2 from the germline V gene are SGDLS and YYNGEE.

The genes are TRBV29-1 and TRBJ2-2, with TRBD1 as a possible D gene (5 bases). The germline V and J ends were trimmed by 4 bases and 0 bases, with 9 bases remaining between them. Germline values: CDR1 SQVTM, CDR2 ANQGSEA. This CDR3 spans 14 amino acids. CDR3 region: CSVGTRANTGELFF. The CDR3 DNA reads TGCAGCGTTGGGACCAGGGCGAACACCGGGGAGCTGTTTTTT.

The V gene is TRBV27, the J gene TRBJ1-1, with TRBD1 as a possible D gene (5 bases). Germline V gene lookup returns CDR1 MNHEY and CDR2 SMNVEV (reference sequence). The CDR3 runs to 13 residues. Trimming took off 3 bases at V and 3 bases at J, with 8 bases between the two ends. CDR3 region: CASSFSRDTEAFF. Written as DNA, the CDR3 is TGTGCCAGCAGTTTTTCCAGGGACACTGAAGCTTTCTTT.

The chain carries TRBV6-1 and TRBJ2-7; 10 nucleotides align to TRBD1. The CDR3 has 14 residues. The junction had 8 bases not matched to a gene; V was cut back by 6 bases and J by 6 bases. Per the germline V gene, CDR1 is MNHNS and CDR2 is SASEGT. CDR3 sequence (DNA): TGTGCCAGCAGCTATGACAGGGGGCGCGGCGAGCAGTACTTC. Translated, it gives CASSYDRGRGEQYF.

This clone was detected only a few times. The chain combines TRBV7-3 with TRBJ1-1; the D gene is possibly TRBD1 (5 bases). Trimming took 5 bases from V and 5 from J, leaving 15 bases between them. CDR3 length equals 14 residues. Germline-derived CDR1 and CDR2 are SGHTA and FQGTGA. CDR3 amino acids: CASSPTGLQTEAFF. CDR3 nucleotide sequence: TGTGCCAGCAGCCCAACGGGACTGCAAACTGAAGCTTTCTTT.

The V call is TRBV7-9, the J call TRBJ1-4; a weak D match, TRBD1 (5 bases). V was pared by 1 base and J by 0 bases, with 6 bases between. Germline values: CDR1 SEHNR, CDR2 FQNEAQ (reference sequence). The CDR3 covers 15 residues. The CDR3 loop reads CASSLVGATNEKLFF. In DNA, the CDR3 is TGTGCCAGCAGCTTAGTAGGGGCAACTAATGAAAAACTGTTTTTT.

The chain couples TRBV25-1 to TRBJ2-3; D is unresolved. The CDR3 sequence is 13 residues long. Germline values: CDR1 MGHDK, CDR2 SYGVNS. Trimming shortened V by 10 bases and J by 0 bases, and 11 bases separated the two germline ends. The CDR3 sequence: CATSRTSTDTQYF. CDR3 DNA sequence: TGTGCCACCTCTCGTACTAGCACAGATACGCAGTATTTT. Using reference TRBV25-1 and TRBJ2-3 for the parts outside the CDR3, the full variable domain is EADIYQTPRYLVIGTGKKITLECSQTMGHDKMYWYQQDPGMELHLIHYSYGVNSTEKGDLSSESTVSRIRTEHFPLTLESARPSHTSQYLCATSRTSTDTQYFGPGTRLTVL.

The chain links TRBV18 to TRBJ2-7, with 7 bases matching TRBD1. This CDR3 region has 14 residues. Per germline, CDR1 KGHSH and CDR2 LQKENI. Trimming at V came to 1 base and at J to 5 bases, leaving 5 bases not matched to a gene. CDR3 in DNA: TGTGCCAGCTCACCACTGCAGGGGGTAGACGAGCAGTACTTC. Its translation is CASSPLQGVDEQYF.

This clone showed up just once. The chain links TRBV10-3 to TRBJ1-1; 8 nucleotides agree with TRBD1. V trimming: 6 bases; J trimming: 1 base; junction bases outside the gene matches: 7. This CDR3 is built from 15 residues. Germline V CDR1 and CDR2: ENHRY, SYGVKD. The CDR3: CAIRSPGTGNTEAFF. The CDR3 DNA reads TGTGCCATCAGAAGTCCCGGGACAGGGAACACTGAAGCTTTCTTT.